This T cell receptor beta chain emerged from a study of shared T cell receptors in the human thymus. CDR3 length: 15 residues. V lost 6 bases to trimming and J lost 5 bases; unmatched junction nucleotides: 6. Germline V gives CDR1 LNHDA, CDR2 SQIVND (reference sequence). Data came from immunoSEQ multiplex PCR; TCRdb stores just in-frame clones and leaves some out. Found here are a few hundred thousand clones, around 95% of them singletons; the top ten hold 0.015% to 0.025%. The material sequenced was thymocytes. This TCR came from a human donor. The chain carries TRBV19 and TRBJ2-1; 11 bases line up with TRBD1. CDR3 in amino acids: CASRLGQGAHNEQFF. CDR3 DNA sequence: TGTGCCAGTAGACTCGGACAGGGGGCTCACAATGAGCAGTTCTTC.